The next 10 T cell receptor beta chains were all read from a single sample in a study of tumor-infiltrating lymphocytes in primary liver carcinoma. Starting from around 510 ng of total RNA, TCR beta cDNA was produced with a primer in the constant region. Three nested multiplex PCR rounds, a slightly modified ARM-PCR, produced the libraries for TCR beta. Researchers ran the first two PCR rounds for approximately 9 cycles each with TRBV1-TRBV30 forward primers and a C-beta reverse primer. One entry per CDR3 protein, called by TCRdb with MiXCR from the multiplex PCR reads. The data show 75,000 or so distinct CDR3 sequences, over 60% seen once. Co-extraction of RNA and DNA was performed on 20-30 mg of unsorted bulk tissue. The sample taken for sequencing was liver tumor tissue from sampling region 4. The subset was: tumor region T4, right-lateral pole. Receptor source: a man between 35 and 55 years old with primary liver carcinoma and hepatitis B virus infection.

In regard to this clonotype: A read error is possible here, since a much larger clone lies one base away. This chain joins TRBV28 and TRBJ1-5; D perhaps matches TRBD1 (6 bases). Germline CDR1 MDHEN, CDR2 SYDVKM. The CDR3 totals 15 residues. As DNA, the CDR3 is TGTACCAGCAGTTTACCTGTGGGGGGCCGTCAGCCCCAGCATTTT. Protein sequence: CTSSLPVGGRQPQHF.

Notes on this clonotype: One end of the junction is discordant with germline, which a read error may explain. V gene TRBV4-1 combines with J gene TRBJ1-2; no clear D. The CDR3 is 16 residues long. CDR1 is MGHRA, CDR2 YSYEKL, per germline. CDR3 DNA sequence: TGCGCCAGCAGCCAAGACTCCCCGACACCCAACTATGGCTACACATTC. It translates to CASSQDSPTPNYGYTF.

This clonotype came up many times. The V call is TRBV18, the J call TRBJ2-3, with D possibly TRBD2 on 5 matching bases. This CDR3 has 14 residues. Germline lookup yields CDR1 KGHSH and CDR2 LQKENI. V was clipped by 3 bases and J by 8 bases, with 15 bases between them. The CDR3 is CASSPTEVHFTQYF. Written as DNA, the CDR3 is TGTGCCAGCTCACCTACGGAGGTTCACTTTACGCAGTATTTT.

About this clonotype itself: The CDR3 end shows no conserved phenylalanine or tryptophan, and so a read error is likely. CDR3 coding DNA: TGTGCCGGCAGTGAACTAGCGGGAGAGACAGGTACGCAGTATTTA. Protein sequence: CAGSELAGETGTQYL. The gene calls are TRBV6-1 and TRBJ2-3; 11 nucleotides agree with TRBD2. From germline, CDR1 is MNHNS and CDR2 SASEGT. This CDR3 is 15 amino acids long.

A note on this clonotype: One junction end disagrees with the germline gene, perhaps due to a read error. The chain uses TRBV29-1 and TRBJ2-1; D perhaps matches TRBD1 (6 bases). CDR3 length equals 12 residues. Looked up from germline, CDR1 is SQVTM and CDR2 is ANQGSEA. CDR3 DNA sequence: TGCAGCACACAGGGTTCCTACGATGAGCAGTTCTTC. Its translation: CSTQGSYDEQFF.

The chain recombines TRBV19 with TRBJ2-2; maybe TRBD2 (5 bases). This CDR3 spans 14 amino acids. Trimming pared 5 bases from V and 6 bases from J, leaving 13 bases between. Germline-derived CDR1 and CDR2 are LNHDA and SQIVND (reference sequence). The DNA for the CDR3 is TGTGCCAGTAGTCGCTCGTTCGGGGCCGGGGAGCTGTTTTTT. Amino acids: CASSRSFGAGELFF.

V gene TRBV12-3 or TRBV12-4 combines with J gene TRBJ1-1; D may be TRBD1 (5 bases). The V end lost 7 bases, the J end lost 3 bases, and 12 bases lay between the germline ends. CDR3 length: 13 amino acids. The CDR3 spells CASTGARDTEAFF. The DNA of the CDR3 is TGTGCCAGCACCGGGGCGCGGGACACTGAAGCTTTCTTT.

By share, this clonotype ranks as medium-sized. J is TRBJ2-5 and V is TRBV5-4, with 8 bases identical to TRBD1. This CDR3 comprises 13 residues. Germline CDR1 is SGHNT and CDR2 is YYREEE (reference sequence). Trimming removed 4 bases from V and 2 bases from J; junction bases left unmatched: 1. CDR3: CASSRDRQETQYF. In nucleotides, the CDR3 is TGTGCCAGCAGCCGGGACAGGCAAGAGACCCAGTACTTC.

Notes on this clonotype: At one boundary the junction diverges from the germline segment, which might be a read error. This chain joins TRBV5-8 and TRBJ2-1; 10 bases agree with TRBD1. There are 15 residues in the CDR3. CDR1 and CDR2 from the germline V gene are SGHTS and YDEGEE. CDR3 nucleotide sequence: TGTGCCAACAGCTCCTGGACAGGGGGTTTCGATGAGCGGTTCTTC. Protein product: CANSSWTGGFDERFF.

As to this clonotype: At one boundary the junction diverges from the germline segment, which might be a read error. This sequence joins TRBV2 and TRBJ2-7; 7 bases line up with TRBD1. Germline V gene lookup returns CDR1 SNHLY and CDR2 FYNNEI. The CDR3 is 15 residues long. DNA for the CDR3: TGTGCCTGCAGTGAAGAAAGACAGGGCGGCTACGAGCAGTACTTC. Its protein is CACSEERQGGYEQYF. The whole variable domain, remainder taken from reference TRBV2 and TRBJ2-7, is EPEVTQTPSHQVTQMGQEVILRCVPISNHLYFYWYRQILGQKVEFLVSFYNNEISEKSEIFDDQFSVERPDGSNFTLKIRSTKLEDSAMYFCACSEERQGGYEQYFGPGTRLTVT.